A few counts support the clone carrying this T cell receptor (beta chain). Its antigen remains unidentified. Germline V gene data show CDR1 as MNHNS and CDR2 as SASEGT. Trimming left V 2 bases short and J 0 bases short, with 8 bases between. The CDR3 extends over 15 amino acids. TCRdb reprocessed the reads via MiXCR and lists one record per CDR3 protein. The data contain approximately 910,000 distinct CDR3 sequences, 30% to 40% of them seen just once; the ten biggest clones take up about an eighth. The entry originates in a study of T cell repertoires in cytomegalovirus infection. Study details: Used in the study were CMV epitopes, some recently identified and HLA-C-restricted, others well-studied and HLA-B-restricted. Indicated by public TCR beta signatures were CMV infection and matching HLA type. Study results and limitations: Carriers of CMV plus the relevant HLA were identified by cumulative public TCR beta family frequency. HLA-C-restricted, CMV-specific TCR beta clonotypes were dominant ex vivo.

This chain links TRBV6-1 with TRBJ2-1; tentative D call: TRBD1 (6 bases). The TCR originated in a human donor in good health (CMV status not recorded). Some clones in this sample may be carry-over from other donors' samples. The specimen comprised cultured CD8+ T cells from PBMCs, sampled from culture after CMV antigen stimulation. The CDR3 region is CASSEPRGSYNEQFF. The CDR3 DNA reads TGTGCCAGCAGTGAACCCAGGGGCTCCTACAATGAGCAGTTCTTC.